Listed here are 24 T cell receptor beta chains from one sample, sequenced in a study of CD8+ T cells in alopecia areata. Sequencing used cDNA as its template, made by extracting RNA and reverse transcribing it. Measured with immunoSEQ multiplex PCR; TCRdb has only the in-frame clones, and not every one. The sample lists 120,000 or so clones; 55% to 65% were seen once. Sequencing input: CD4+ T cells sorted from blood. The receptors come from a human donor in good health.

This clone was found a few times. At the DNA level, this CDR3 is encoded by other sequences in the same sample as well. The CDR3 loop is CASSRGRQETQYF. The CDR3 DNA sequence: TGTGCCAGCAGCCGGGGAAGACAAGAGACCCAGTACTTC. The genes are TRBV7-6 and TRBJ2-5; TRBD2 is a possible D gene (5 bases). This CDR3 contains 13 residues. Trimming shortened V by 5 bases and J by 2 bases, and 9 bases separated the two germline ends. Germline V lookup: CDR1 SGHVS, CDR2 FNYEAQ.

The genes are TRBV4-1 and TRBJ1-5; 9 bases match TRBD1. Germline V lookup: CDR1 MGHRA, CDR2 YSYEKL. With 4 bases clipped from V and 9 bases from J, the junction kept 7 bases outside the gene matches. The CDR3 contains 14 residues. The CDR3 DNA follows: TGCGCCAGCAGCCCAAGGACAGGGGTTGCGCCCCAGCATTTT. This codes for CASSPRTGVAPQHF.

CDR3 region: CAWSSGGEAFF. CDR3 coding DNA: TGTGCCTGGAGTTCCGGGGGAGAAGCTTTCTTT. This chain connects TRBV30 to TRBJ1-1, with D possibly TRBD1 on 5 matching bases. Germline V gives CDR1 GTSNPN, CDR2 SVGIG (reference sequence). The CDR3 sequence is 11 residues long. The ends were cut back, 2 bases at V and 8 bases at J, with 9 bases in the middle.

This rearrangement joins TRBV15 to TRBJ2-3; D is possibly TRBD2 (5 bases). The CDR3 consists of 16 residues. V lost 0 bases, J lost 2 bases, and 12 bases lay in between. Germline V lookup: CDR1 LNHNV, CDR2 YYDKDF (reference sequence). CDR3 bases: TGTGCCACCAGCAGAGATGGAGGCATAGCCACAGATACGCAGTATTTT. As protein: CATSRDGGIATDTQYF.

The chain carries TRBV30 and TRBJ1-2; 8 bases fit TRBD1. Per the germline V gene, CDR1 is GTSNPN and CDR2 is SVGIG (reference sequence). The V gene end was trimmed by 1 base and the J gene end by 2 bases; junction bases not matched to a gene: 6. The CDR3 extends over 15 amino acids. The DNA for the CDR3 is TGTGCCTGGAGTGCCGGACAGGGTGGAAACTATGGCTACACCTTC. It encodes CAWSAGQGGNYGYTF.

Points on this clone: Its ends do not fully match the called genes, so a read error is possible. The chain combines TRBV7-9 with TRBJ2-5; TRBD2 aligns across 10 bases. Germline CDR1 and CDR2: SEHNR and FQNEAQ (reference sequence). The CDR3 runs to 14 residues. The CDR3 reads CASSLAGGSETQYF. The CDR3 nucleotides are TGTGCCAGCAGTTTAGCGGGGGGTTCTGAGACCCAGTACTTC.

This clone was seen a few times. The chain is built from TRBV30 and TRBJ2-1; D is undetermined. Per germline, CDR1 GTSNPN and CDR2 SVGIG (reference sequence). V was pared by 1 base and J by 6 bases, with 7 bases between. The CDR3 contains 12 residues. DNA of the CDR3: TGTGCCTGGAGTGACTATAGCAATGAGCAGTTCTTC. This codes for CAWSDYSNEQFF.

This clone has just a few counts. The chain recombines TRBV5-6 with TRBJ2-3; 9 nucleotides align to TRBD1. The V segment lost 4 bases and the J segment 3 bases; nucleotides outside the gene matches: 3. The CDR3 spans 14 residues. Per the germline V gene, CDR1 is SGHDT and CDR2 is YYEEEE. The CDR3 loop is CASSPTGGTDTQYF. The CDR3 DNA is TGTGCCAGCAGCCCGACAGGGGGAACAGATACGCAGTATTTT.

The chain employs TRBV30 and TRBJ2-3; tentative D call: TRBD2 (6 bases). Germline CDR1 is GTSNPN and CDR2 is SVGIG (reference sequence). The CDR3 totals 11 residues. V lost 8 bases, J lost 3 bases, and 9 bases lay in between. The CDR3 DNA sequence: TGTGCCGGGACTGGGACAGATACGCAGTATTTT. This codes for CAGTGTDTQYF.

This clone has only one observation. V usage is TRBV30 and J usage is TRBJ2-5, with D tentatively TRBD1 (6 bases). V was cut by 4 bases and J by 2 bases, with 14 bases left in between. This CDR3 spans 14 amino acids. Germline values: CDR1 GTSNPN, CDR2 SVGIG (reference sequence). CDR3 DNA sequence: TGTGCCTGGATGCGAATGGACAGACAAGAGACCCAGTACTTC. Amino acid sequence: CAWMRMDRQETQYF.

The rearrangement joins TRBV27 to TRBJ1-4, with 8 positions matching TRBD1. Looked up from germline, CDR1 is MNHEY and CDR2 is SMNVEV (reference sequence). The CDR3 loop spans 14 amino acids. V was pared by 5 bases and J by 8 bases, with 7 bases of the junction left unmatched. In DNA form, the CDR3 reads TGTGCCAGCAGTCCGGACAGGGTAGGAGAAAAACTGTTTTTT. Its translation is CASSPDRVGEKLFF.

This rearrangement joins TRBV29-1 to TRBJ2-3; no firm D call. The CDR3 loop spans 14 amino acids. Germline V gene lookup returns CDR1 SQVTM and CDR2 ANQGSEA. The V gene lost 5 bases and the J gene lost 4 bases, with 16 bases spanning the gap. The CDR3 DNA sequence: TGCAGCGTTCGCCCAGCCAGGATGTCAGATACGCAGTATTTT. It codes for CSVRPARMSDTQYF.

This clone was seen a single time. CDR3 region: CAWSVSREQYF. DNA of the CDR3: TGTGCCTGGAGTGTAAGCCGAGAGCAGTACTTC. V usage is TRBV30 and J usage is TRBJ2-7; D not resolved. V lost 0 bases, J lost 7 bases, and 7 bases lay in between. The CDR3 totals 11 residues. Germline assignment: CDR1 GTSNPN and CDR2 SVGIG (reference sequence).

This rearrangement joins TRBV15 to TRBJ1-4, with 7 nucleotides matching TRBD1. Germline V gene lookup returns CDR1 LNHNV and CDR2 YYDKDF (reference sequence). The CDR3 spans 15 residues. V dropped 1 base and J dropped 4; count of bases not matched to a gene: 3. The CDR3: CATSRGDRLNEKLFF. Here the CDR3 DNA reads TGTGCCACCAGCAGAGGGGACAGACTTAATGAAAAACTGTTTTTT.

The V and J genes are TRBV25-1 and TRBJ2-3, with a weak D call TRBD1 (6 bases). The V gene's germline CDR1 is MGHDK and CDR2 SYGVNS. CDR3 length equals 14 residues. Deletions cut 2 bases from V and 1 base from J, with 7 bases between. The chain's CDR3 is CASSEHRGTDTQYF. The CDR3 DNA reads TGTGCCAGCAGTGAACACAGGGGCACAGATACGCAGTATTTT.

V gene TRBV6-5 combines with J gene TRBJ2-7, with 7 bases identical to TRBD1. This CDR3 has 13 residues. The V gene end was trimmed by 5 bases and the J gene end by 9 bases; junction bases not matched to a gene: 10. Per germline, CDR1 MNHEY and CDR2 SVGAGI. The CDR3 region has the DNA TGTGCCAGCAGTCCTAGACAGGGCTCGGTGCAGTACTTC. Its translation: CASSPRQGSVQYF.

Only a few counts were recorded for this clone. The V call is TRBV29-1, the J call TRBJ2-1; a weak D match, TRBD1 (6 bases). The V gene's germline CDR1 is SQVTM and CDR2 ANQGSEA. Deletions cut 7 bases from V and 7 bases from J, with 11 bases between. The CDR3 is 11 residues long. The CDR3 sequence is CSALTGNEQFF. CDR3 DNA sequence: TGCAGCGCCTTAACAGGGAATGAGCAGTTCTTC.

V and J are TRBV7-9 and TRBJ2-7, with a possible D match to TRBD1 (6 bases). Per germline, CDR1 SEHNR and CDR2 FQNEAQ (reference sequence). The CDR3 has 13 amino acids. Deletions cut 3 bases from V and 5 bases from J, with 11 bases between. In DNA form, the CDR3 reads TGTGCCAGCAGCTTGTCAGGGGCCCACGAGCAGTACTTC. Its protein product is CASSLSGAHEQYF.

This clone has a handful of counts. The J gene is TRBJ2-5, the V gene TRBV5-1; D call uncertain. CDR1 SGHRS and CDR2 YFSETQ come from the germline V gene. V was trimmed by 1 base and J by 6 bases, leaving 13 bases between them. This CDR3 comprises 14 residues. The CDR3 DNA reads TGCGCCAGCAGCTTGACCGCAAGCCCCAAGACCCAGTACTTC. Its translation: CASSLTASPKTQYF.

The chain has TRBV2 and TRBJ1-1, with D perhaps matching TRBD1 (5 bases). Trimming stripped 5 bases from V and 5 bases from J, with 9 bases between. The CDR3 covers 12 residues. Germline V gene data show CDR1 as SNHLY and CDR2 as FYNNEI. CDR3 protein: CASSTGKTEAFF. In DNA form, the CDR3 reads TGTGCCAGCAGTACAGGTAAAACTGAAGCTTTCTTT.

The V call is TRBV27, the J call TRBJ2-1; no reliable D call. The germline V gene has CDR1 MNHEY and CDR2 SMNVEV (reference sequence). This CDR3 spans 13 amino acids. V lost 5 bases to trimming and J lost 5 bases, with 10 bases between them. CDR3 DNA sequence: TGTGCCAGCAGTCCCGACACACACAATGAGCAGTTCTTC. Encoded protein: CASSPDTHNEQFF.

V gene TRBV7-8 combines with J gene TRBJ2-6; 9 nucleotides match TRBD1. Losses at the gene ends were 1 base for V and 4 bases for J; bases not matched to a gene: 5. The CDR3 contains 17 residues. CDR1 and CDR2 (germline): SGHVS, FQNEAQ. Here the CDR3 DNA reads TGTGCCAGCAGCTTAGGGGACAGGGTGGCAGGGGCCAACGTCCTGACTTTC. This encodes CASSLGDRVAGANVLTF. The complete variable domain, with remaining parts taken from reference TRBV7-8 and TRBJ2-6, reads GAGVSQSPRYKVAKRGQDVALRCDPISGHVSLFWYQQALGQGPEFLTYFQNEAQLDKSGLPSDRFFAERPEGSVSTLKIQRTQQEDSAVYLCASSLGDRVAGANVLTFGAGSRLTVL.

This clone has just a few counts. This chain connects TRBV7-2 to TRBJ2-3; TRBD1 aligns across 10 bases. The CDR3 spans 15 residues. Unmatched junction bases numbered 4, after V lost 2 bases and J lost 5 bases. CDR1 is SGHTA and CDR2 is FQGNSA in the germline V gene. This chain's CDR3 is CASSLQGQGGDTQYF. The CDR3 DNA reads TGTGCCAGCAGCTTACAAGGACAGGGGGGAGATACGCAGTATTTT.

This chain uses TRBV5-1 with TRBJ2-5; tentative D call: TRBD1 (6 bases). The CDR3 contains 14 residues. Germline V gene lookup returns CDR1 SGHRS and CDR2 YFSETQ. V gave up 4 bases and J gave up 5 bases, with 15 bases separating them. Here the CDR3 DNA reads TGCGCCAGCAGCCCTGACTGGGGGCGGGAGACCCAGTACTTC. This translates into CASSPDWGRETQYF.